Following are 32 T cell receptor beta chains from one sample sequenced in a study of T cell changes during pregnancy in multiple sclerosis (dated by TCRdb to the late 2010s). Receptor amplification or capture employed the immunoSEQ multiplex PCR assay. In TCRdb, the immuneACCESS table is reduced to in-frame sequences with V and J assigned. These tables do not hold every clone; where another copy was compared, an unresolved V gene accounts for under half, and the others remain unexplained. The sample has tens of thousands of clones on record, roughly nine tenths of them singletons. The ten largest clones take up approximately 7.2% of the sample. The sequences come from CD8+ T cells from peripheral blood mononuclear cells, collected in the second trimester of pregnancy. These receptors all stem from a female donor with multiple sclerosis, enrolled in a pregnancy study.

The J gene is TRBJ2-7, the V gene TRBV2; 8 nucleotides line up with TRBD1. The CDR3 loop spans 15 amino acids. The junction had 4 bases not matched to a gene; V was cut back by 3 bases and J by 0 bases. Germline values: CDR1 SNHLY, CDR2 FYNNEI. The CDR3 DNA sequence: TGTGCCAGCAGTGACGTCCAGGGGGCCTCCTACGAGCAGTACTTC. Its translation is CASSDVQGASYEQYF.

The chain employs TRBV4-1 and TRBJ1-1, with 9 bases lining up with TRBD1. This CDR3 spans 13 amino acids. Germline V lookup: CDR1 MGHRA, CDR2 YSYEKL. Trimming at V came to 5 bases and at J to 6 bases, leaving 4 bases not matched to a gene. In nucleotides, the CDR3 is TGCGCCAGCAGCAAACAGGGGGCATCTGAAGCTTTCTTT. Protein product: CASSKQGASEAFF.

The chain combines TRBV14 with TRBJ1-4; 10 positions agree with TRBD1. Germline CDR1 SGHDN, CDR2 FVKESK. This CDR3 comprises 13 residues. Trimming removed 8 bases from V and 11 bases from J; junction bases left unmatched: 8. The CDR3 is CASPCGDRGKLFF. The CDR3 DNA is TGTGCCAGCCCTTGCGGGGACAGGGGTAAACTGTTTTTT.

The chain joins TRBV29-1 to TRBJ2-3; 7 bases align to TRBD2. Unmatched junction bases numbered 9, after V lost 8 bases and J lost 1 base. Germline CDR1 and CDR2: SQVTM and ANQGSEA. The CDR3 is 14 amino acids. The CDR3 DNA reads as TGCAGCCCGTCCTGCGGGAGACGCACAGATACGCAGTATTTT. Its protein is CSPSCGRRTDTQYF.

The chain is built from TRBV5-6 and TRBJ2-7; D is undetermined. Trimming cost V 0 bases and J 0 bases, with 10 bases left between them. The CDR3 is 15 amino acids. Germline-derived CDR1 and CDR2 are SGHDT and YYEEEE. The CDR3 DNA is TGTGCCAGCAGCTTGGGAGCAACGAGCTCCTACGAGCAGTACTTC. This gives the protein CASSLGATSSYEQYF.

This clone appeared a single time. The J gene is TRBJ2-3, the V gene TRBV5-8; D is unclear. This CDR3 is built from 14 residues. The germline CDR1 and CDR2 sequences are SGHTS and YDEGEE. The V and J ends lost 0 bases and 2 bases respectively, with 7 bases between them. The CDR3 here is CASSLGLDTDTQYF. The CDR3 nucleotides are TGTGCCAGCAGCTTGGGGCTAGACACAGATACGCAGTATTTT.

The J gene is TRBJ2-3, the V gene TRBV6-5; no reliable D call. The germline V and J ends were trimmed by 6 bases and 0 bases, with 13 bases remaining between them. CDR1 is MNHEY, CDR2 SVGAGI, per germline. The CDR3 contains 15 residues. CDR3 DNA sequence: TGTGCCAGCAGCCACGCGCAACTTAGCACAGATACGCAGTATTTT. It specifies CASSHAQLSTDTQYF.

The V call is TRBV11-2, the J call TRBJ2-5, with TRBD1 matching over 11 bases. The J segment lost 4 bases and the V segment lost 6 bases, leaving 10 bases of the junction unmatched. From germline, CDR1 is SGHAT and CDR2 FQNNGV. The CDR3 length is 16 residues. CDR3 in amino acids: CASRATGTGGGETQYF. In nucleotides, the CDR3 is TGTGCCAGCAGGGCAACCGGGACAGGGGGAGGAGAGACCCAGTACTTC. Full variable domain (rest looked up from reference TRBV11-2 and TRBJ2-5): EAGVAQSPRYKIIEKRQSVAFWCNPISGHATLYWYQQILGQGPKLLIQFQNNGVVDDSQLPKDRFSAERLKGVDSTLKIQPAKLEDSAVYLCASRATGTGGGETQYFGPGTRLLVL.

The chain employs TRBV6-5 and TRBJ2-1; TRBD2 agrees at 10 bases. CDR3 length equals 14 residues. Germline V lookup: CDR1 MNHEY, CDR2 SVGAGI. V shed 6 bases and J 7 bases; nucleotides not matched to a gene: 6. The CDR3 is CASSSSGGVNEQFF. Written as DNA, the CDR3 is TGTGCCAGCAGCTCTAGCGGGGGAGTAAATGAGCAGTTCTTC.

The chain links TRBV28 to TRBJ2-3, with 14 positions matching TRBD2. Germline loops: CDR1 MDHEN, CDR2 SYDVKM. The CDR3 runs to 15 residues. V was pared by 4 bases and J by 8 bases, with 5 bases of the junction left unmatched. The CDR3 loop is CASSWTSGRLGTQYF. The CDR3, as DNA: TGTGCCAGCAGTTGGACTAGCGGGAGGCTGGGTACGCAGTATTTT.

CDR3 nucleotide sequence: TGCGCCAGCAGCTTAGGAGTGGTTGCGGCGGGCACCGGGGAGCTGTTTTTT. Translated, it gives CASSLGVVAAGTGELFF. The gene calls are TRBV5-1 and TRBJ2-2; weak D call: TRBD2 (5 bases). The V end was cut by 2 bases, the J end by 4 bases, with 18 bases between. CDR3 length: 17 amino acids. Germline-derived CDR1 and CDR2 are SGHRS and YFSETQ.

V gene TRBV6-5 combines with J gene TRBJ2-2; a possible D gene is TRBD2 (7 bases). CDR1 MNHEY and CDR2 SVGAGI come from the germline V gene. Trimming left V 6 bases short and J 3 bases short, with 11 bases between. This CDR3 is built from 14 residues. This chain's CDR3 is CASRGGADTGELFF. The CDR3 DNA reads TGTGCCAGCAGGGGGGGGGCGGACACCGGGGAGCTGTTTTTT.

The rearrangement uses TRBV6-5 and TRBJ1-1; a weak D match, TRBD1 (5 bases). CDR1 is MNHEY, CDR2 SVGAGI, per germline. CDR3 length equals 14 residues. Trimming stripped 4 bases from V and 2 bases from J, with 11 bases between. The CDR3 nucleotides read TGTGCCAGCAGTTTCAGGGAGGGAAACACTGAAGCTTTCTTT. Residues: CASSFREGNTEAFF.

The chain has TRBV27 and TRBJ2-3; the match to TRBD1 covers 7 bases. The CDR3 has 16 residues. CDR1 is MNHEY and CDR2 is SMNVEV in the germline V gene (reference sequence). The V gene end was trimmed by 8 bases and the J gene end by 0 bases; junction bases not matched to a gene: 11. CDR3 in DNA: TGTGCCAGCCGCCTACAGGGGCGATCTAGCACAGATACGCAGTATTTT. Its protein is CASRLQGRSSTDTQYF.

This clone was detected once. The V call is TRBV5-8, the J call TRBJ2-5; D is perhaps TRBD2 (6 bases). This CDR3 contains 12 residues. Germline V lookup: CDR1 SGHTS, CDR2 YDEGEE. With 6 bases removed from V and 5 bases from J, the gap between germline ends came to 11 bases. The CDR3 DNA reads TGTGCCAGCATGCGGGGCATGGAGACCCAGTACTTC. Protein: CASMRGMETQYF. The whole variable domain, filled in from reference TRBV5-8 and TRBJ2-5, reads EAGVTQSPTHLIKTRGQQATLRCSPISGHTSVYWYQQALGLGLQFLLWYDEGEERNRGNFPPRFSGRQFPNYSSELNVNALELEDSALYLCASMRGMETQYFGPGTRLLVL.

This clone was detected once. The rearrangement uses TRBV5-1 and TRBJ2-3; 14 bases match TRBD2. The CDR3 extends over 17 amino acids. The V gene end was trimmed by 4 bases and the J gene end by 2 bases; junction bases not matched to a gene: 6. Germline V CDR1 and CDR2: SGHRS, YFSETQ. CDR3 loop: CASSIGLAGGTTDTQYF. CDR3 nucleotides: TGCGCCAGCAGCATCGGACTAGCGGGGGGAACCACAGATACGCAGTATTTT.

V is TRBV6-4 and J is TRBJ2-2; 7 nucleotides line up with TRBD2. Germline CDR1 reads MRHNA; CDR2 reads SNTAGT. Unmatched junction bases numbered 0, after V lost 2 bases and J lost 0 bases. CDR3 size: 15 residues. CDR3 sequence: CASSDGLANTGELFF. The CDR3 region has the DNA TGTGCCAGCAGTGACGGACTAGCGAACACCGGGGAGCTGTTTTTT.

The chain carries TRBV4-2 and TRBJ2-7; tentatively, D is TRBD2 (7 bases). This CDR3 region has 17 residues. The germline V and J ends were trimmed by 0 bases and 5 bases, with 20 bases remaining between them. CDR1 is LGHNA and CDR2 is YNFKEQ in the germline V gene. CDR3: CASSQDERGEGRDEQYF. CDR3 DNA: TGTGCCAGCAGCCAAGATGAAAGGGGGGAGGGCCGGGACGAGCAGTACTTC.

The count of this clone is one. The chain carries TRBV27 and TRBJ2-7; no clear D gene. Germline CDR1 MNHEY, CDR2 SMNVEV (reference sequence). CDR3 length equals 12 residues. The germline V and J ends were trimmed by 5 bases and 1 base, with 6 bases remaining between them. The CDR3 sequence: CASSGGSYEQYF. CDR3 bases: TGTGCCAGCAGTGGCGGATCCTACGAGCAGTACTTC.

The chain combines TRBV6-1 with TRBJ1-4; 8 bases match TRBD1. This CDR3 comprises 15 residues. J lost 8 bases, V lost 3 bases, and 8 bases had no gene match. The germline CDR1 and CDR2 sequences are MNHNS and SASEGT. Written as DNA, the CDR3 is TGTGCCAGCAGTGAGACCGGGACAGGTTCCGAAAAACTGTTTTTT. Amino acids: CASSETGTGSEKLFF.

The chain links TRBV7-9 to TRBJ2-1; TRBD1 is a possible D gene (6 bases). V was trimmed by 5 bases and J by 3 bases, leaving 14 bases between them. Germline V CDR1 and CDR2: SEHNR, FQNEAQ (reference sequence). The CDR3 is 15 residues long. For the CDR3, the DNA is TGTGCCAGCAGCCCCAGGGGCCTACTCTACAATGAGCAGTTCTTC. Amino acids: CASSPRGLLYNEQFF.

This clone has just one count. The chain links TRBV6-6 to TRBJ2-1; D gene unclear. Germline CDR1 is MNHNY and CDR2 is SVGAGI (reference sequence). The CDR3 is 15 amino acids. V lost 3 bases, J lost 4 bases, and 13 bases lay in between. CDR3 protein: CASSYYLDGYNEQFF. For the CDR3, the DNA is TGTGCCAGCAGTTATTACCTAGACGGTTACAATGAGCAGTTCTTC.

V usage is TRBV4-3 and J usage is TRBJ1-6; D is possibly TRBD1 (6 bases). The germline V gene has CDR1 LGHNA and CDR2 YSLEER. The CDR3 length is 20 residues. Trimming removed 0 bases at V and 0 bases at J, with 18 bases between. The CDR3 is CASSQEAPRTESSYNSPLHF. In DNA, the CDR3 is TGCGCCAGCAGCCAAGAAGCCCCTAGGACAGAAAGCTCCTATAATTCACCCCTCCACTTT.

This clone is judged medium-sized. The chain couples TRBV2 to TRBJ2-1; TRBD1 is a possible D gene (6 bases). Germline V gene data show CDR1 as SNHLY and CDR2 as FYNNEI. The CDR3 runs 13 residues. The V and J ends lost 7 bases and 4 bases respectively, with 11 bases between them. CDR3 sequence reads: CASIDQGYNEQFF. The CDR3 bases are TGTGCCAGCATTGATCAGGGGTACAATGAGCAGTTCTTC.

This rearrangement joins TRBV5-6 to TRBJ1-2, with no clear D. The CDR3 spans 11 residues. Germline-derived CDR1 and CDR2 are SGHDT and YYEEEE. V lost 4 bases and J lost 8, with 9 bases in between. CDR3 nucleotides: TGTGCCAGCAGCCTGGCTTTGGGCTACACCTTC. Protein sequence: CASSLALGYTF. Filled out from reference TRBV5-6 and TRBJ1-2, the complete variable domain reads DAGVTQSPTHLIKTRGQQVTLRCSPKSGHDTVSWYQQALGQGPQFIFQYYEEEERQRGNFPDRFSGHQFPNYSSELNVNALLLGDSALYLCASSLALGYTFGSGTRLTVV.

This clone was detected a few times. This rearrangement joins TRBV6-4 to TRBJ2-3; TRBD2 matches at 10 bases. There are 14 residues in the CDR3. Unmatched junction bases numbered 1, after V lost 5 bases and J lost 2 bases. CDR1 is MRHNA and CDR2 is SNTAGT in the germline V gene. The CDR3 DNA reads TGTGCCAGCAGTAGCGGGGGGGCCACAGATACGCAGTATTTT. It specifies CASSSGGATDTQYF.

V and J are TRBV27 and TRBJ1-2; 7 bases are shared with TRBD1. Germline CDR1 MNHEY, CDR2 SMNVEV (reference sequence). The CDR3 sequence is 14 residues long. V lost 6 bases to trimming and J lost 4 bases; unmatched junction nucleotides: 8. CDR3 nucleotide sequence: TGTGCCAGCAGAGCCGGGACAGCGGCCTATGGCTACACCTTC. It is translated as CASRAGTAAYGYTF.

The chain combines TRBV7-2 with TRBJ2-7; the D gene is possibly TRBD2 (6 bases). Trimming cost V 5 bases and J 2 bases, with 10 bases left between them. Germline V gives CDR1 SGHTA, CDR2 FQGNSA. CDR3 length: 13 residues. CDR3 sequence reads: CASSGGLTYEQYF. CDR3 bases: TGTGCCAGCAGCGGGGGGTTAACCTACGAGCAGTACTTC.

This chain uses TRBV9 with TRBJ2-7; D perhaps matches TRBD2 (6 bases). Per germline, CDR1 SGDLS and CDR2 YYNGEE. The CDR3 covers 13 residues. V was pared by 4 bases and J by 7 bases, with 15 bases between. The CDR3 nucleotides read TGTGCCAGCAGCTTCGGAGATCGGGGGGAGCAGTACTTC. Translated: CASSFGDRGEQYF.

The rearrangement uses TRBV9 and TRBJ1-3; TRBD1 might be the D (6 bases). Per germline, CDR1 SGDLS and CDR2 YYNGEE. V gave up 0 bases and J gave up 3 bases, with 7 bases separating them. CDR3 length: 14 amino acids. Here the CDR3 reads CASSVARGGNTIYF. DNA of the CDR3: TGTGCCAGCAGCGTAGCCAGGGGTGGAAACACCATATATTTT.

The J gene is TRBJ2-1, the V gene TRBV6-4, with TRBD2 matching over 13 bases. The CDR3 consists of 15 residues. CDR1 is MRHNA and CDR2 is SNTAGT in the germline V gene. V lost 2 bases, J lost 8 bases, and 3 bases stayed unmatched. The CDR3 region is CASSDRTSGSDEQFF. In DNA, the CDR3 is TGTGCCAGCAGTGACCGGACTAGCGGGAGCGATGAGCAGTTCTTC.

This clone was seen a single time. The junction shows a germline mismatch at one end, possibly a read error. V and J are TRBV5-4 and TRBJ1-1, with 8 bases aligning to TRBD1. The germline CDR1 and CDR2 sequences are SGHNT and YYREEE (reference sequence). The CDR3 spans 15 residues. The CDR3 loop is CASSQEEDREAEAFF. The CDR3 DNA reads TGCGCCAGCAGCCAAGAGGAGGACAGGGAGGCTGAAGCTTTCTTT.